There are a few counts of the clone carrying this TCR beta chain. Original analysis: Amplifying reference gene primers gave estimates of nucleated cell counts. The data were produced by immunoSEQ multiplex PCR, yet TCRdb's version contains in-frame clones alone and is incomplete. V, J and clone size are taken as reported in that table, and D and trimming were inferred from the DNA itself. The sample shows roughly 430,000 clones, roughly 88% of them seen only once. The V gene end was trimmed by 5 bases and the J gene end by 3 bases; junction bases not matched to a gene: 3. This CDR3 contains 14 residues. Germline lookup yields CDR1 SSHAT and CDR2 FNYEAQ (reference sequence). This record belongs to a study of blood T cell repertoires in COVID-19. Study background: PBMCs, B-cell-depleted T cells, or T cells provided the cDNA or gDNA that made up the material.

Ages ranged from about 18 to 89 years, with residence in under 25 US areas. Assignments of participants to cohorts depended upon their own reported clinical history. The rearrangement uses TRBV7-7 and TRBJ2-2; 7 bases match TRBD1. Material for sequencing was PBMCs or T cells enriched from blood (not recorded which). This TCR came from a woman aged 40-49 years with acute COVID-19. DNA for the CDR3: TGTGCCAGCAGCCAGACAGGGTACACCGGGGAGCTGTTTTTT. Translated: CASSQTGYTGELFF. Drawing the rest from reference TRBV7-7 and TRBJ2-2, the complete variable domain is GAGVSQSPRYKVTKRGQDVTLRCDPISSHATLYWYQQALGQGPEFLTYFNYEAQPDKSGLPSDRFSAERPEGSISTLTIQRTEQRDSAMYRCASSQTGYTGELFFGEGSRLTVL.